This TCR beta chain is drawn from a study of radiotherapy plus CTLA-4 blockade in lung cancer. Per the germline V gene, CDR1 is LGHNA and CDR2 is YSLEER. V lost 2 bases, J lost 5 bases, and 10 bases stayed unmatched. The CDR3 spans 16 residues. Focal radiation with ipilimumab CTLA-4 blockade was given to patients with chemo-refractory metastatic non-small-cell lung cancer. Here immunoSEQ multiplex PCR was the method, and the copy in TCRdb shows in-frame clones only, minus some. Of 45,000 to 55,000 clones listed, 76% are singletons. The study, taken as a whole, reports: Radiotherapy with ipilimumab was followed by blood expansion of tumor-derived clones. With interferon-beta, early dynamics of blood T cell clones were reported to best predict response.

A note on this clone: Its target is not known.

The receptor was derived from a human donor with non-small cell lung cancer who had stable disease on radiotherapy plus ipilimumab. Sequencing used peripheral blood, obtained from a patient treated with radiotherapy plus ipilimumab. The rearrangement links TRBV4-3 to TRBJ1-2, with 8 bases matching TRBD1. The CDR3 DNA reads TGCGCCAGCAGCCAACCGCGACAGGGGAAATCGTATGGCTACACCTTC. Translated: CASSQPRQGKSYGYTF.